This TCR beta chain originates from a study of T cells in Graves' hyperthyroidism and ophthalmopathy. Background on the study: Peripheral blood was obtained at initial diagnosis, preceding any treatment. General study points: The model anticipated ophthalmopathy a median about 7 months pre-onset.

This clonotype has ten or more counts. Antigen specificity is unknown. Template material for amplifying TCR beta CDR3 regions consisted of RNA transcripts. First-round RT-PCR with HTBI primers amplified the TCR CDR3 region. TCRdb re-called the multiplex PCR reads with MiXCR, one entry per CDR3 protein. The profile shows 730,000 or so distinct CDR3 sequences, approximately 19% of them singletons. CDR1 and CDR2 (germline): KGHSH, LQKENI. This CDR3 has 12 residues. V was shortened by 8 bases and J by 2 bases, with 9 bases between the two germline ends. From less than 13 ml of fresh peripheral blood, PBMCs were isolated.

The sequenced material came from blood. The clonotype was recovered from a woman aged 50 to 60 with Graves' hyperthyroidism that later progressed to Graves' ophthalmopathy. This chain links TRBV18 with TRBJ1-2; D gene ambiguous. Here the CDR3 reads CASPQKNYGYTF. CDR3 bases: TGTGCCAGCCCGCAAAAGAACTATGGCTACACCTTC. Full variable domain (outside the CDR3, taken from reference TRBV18 and TRBJ1-2): NAGVMQNPRHLVRRRGQEARLRCSPMKGHSHVYWYRQLPEEGLKFMVYLQKENIIDESGMPKERFSAEFPKEGPSILRIQQVVRGDSAAYFCASPQKNYGYTFGSGTRLTVV.